The 27 T cell receptor beta chains presented below share a single source sample, sequenced in a study of T cell responses to AZD1222 COVID-19 vaccine. Generated by immunoSEQ multiplex PCR, the TCRdb table keeps only in-frame clones and is missing some. The top ten hold around 6.9% of the sample, which has some 120,000 clones, 90% seen once. This sample comprised peripheral blood, obtained on day 0 of AZD1222 vaccination. The receptor set was obtained from an adult in good health.

The chain joins TRBV5-1 to TRBJ2-2, with 8 positions matching TRBD1. J lost 1 base, V lost 7 bases, and 3 bases had no gene match. The CDR3 has 14 residues. Germline CDR1 is SGHRS and CDR2 is YFSETQ. The CDR3 spells CASQTGGNTGELFF. The CDR3 coding sequence is TGCGCCAGCCAAACAGGGGGGAACACCGGGGAGCTGTTTTTT.

In nucleotides, the CDR3 is TGTGCCAGCAGCTGGGGACAGGCTTCAACTGAAGCTTTCTTT. Translated: CASSWGQASTEAFF. The chain couples TRBV5-6 to TRBJ1-1; 8 bases map to TRBD1. V shed 3 bases and J 5 bases; nucleotides not matched to a gene: 6. Germline values: CDR1 SGHDT, CDR2 YYEEEE. The CDR3 is 14 amino acids.

V and J are TRBV5-1 and TRBJ1-4, with 7 bases that match TRBD1. V lost 2 bases, J lost 0 bases, and 7 bases stayed unmatched. The CDR3 sequence is 17 residues long. The germline V gene encodes CDR1 SGHRS and CDR2 YFSETQ. This CDR3 is CASSFRGQYATNEKLFF. The CDR3 nucleotides read TGCGCCAGCAGCTTTCGGGGACAGTATGCAACTAATGAAAAACTGTTTTTT.

This clone was recorded only once. The chain couples TRBV18 to TRBJ1-2, with 9 nucleotides matching TRBD1. V lost 0 bases, J lost 8 bases, and 10 bases stayed unmatched. This CDR3 is 16 amino acids long. CDR1 KGHSH and CDR2 LQKENI come from the germline V gene. The CDR3 sequence: CASSPPGQGSKGGYTF. The CDR3 coding sequence is TGTGCCAGCTCACCACCGGGACAGGGATCTAAGGGAGGCTACACCTTC. Filled out from reference TRBV18 and TRBJ1-2, the complete variable domain reads NAGVMQNPRHLVRRRGQEARLRCSPMKGHSHVYWYRQLPEEGLKFMVYLQKENIIDESGMPKERFSAEFPKEGPSILRIQQVVRGDSAAYFCASSPPGQGSKGGYTFGSGTRLTVV.

The chain is built from TRBV13 and TRBJ2-2; 7 nucleotides agree with TRBD2. The CDR3 extends over 16 amino acids. Germline V gene sequence: CDR1 PRHDT, CDR2 FYEKMQ (reference sequence). V trimming: 2 bases; J trimming: 5 bases; junction bases outside the gene matches: 8. Here the CDR3 reads CASSLIGGSNTGELFF. As DNA, the CDR3 is TGTGCCAGCAGCTTAATTGGCGGGAGTAATACCGGGGAGCTGTTTTTT.

The rearrangement joins TRBV7-2 to TRBJ2-2, with 7 nucleotides matching TRBD2. Germline-derived CDR1 and CDR2 are SGHTA and FQGNSA. The CDR3 is made up of 15 amino acids. V lost 2 bases and J lost 4; bases outside the gene matches: 4. The CDR3 sequence: CASSLHSGATGELFF. As DNA, the CDR3 is TGTGCCAGCAGCTTACACAGCGGGGCCACCGGGGAGCTGTTTTTT.

V gene TRBV6-5 combines with J gene TRBJ2-7, with D perhaps TRBD1 (5 bases). The CDR3 has 13 residues. V gave up 7 bases and J gave up 2 bases, with 12 bases separating them. The V gene's germline CDR1 is MNHEY and CDR2 SVGAGI. The CDR3 nucleotides read TGTGCCAGCAATTTTGTAGGGGCCTACGAGCAGTACTTC. It translates to CASNFVGAYEQYF.

The chain uses TRBV3-1 (or the pseudogene TRBV3-2) and TRBJ2-7, with 8 bases lining up with TRBD1. The CDR3 extends over 14 amino acids. The junction had 6 bases not matched to a gene; V was cut back by 1 base and J by 7 bases. Germline V CDR1 and CDR2: LGHDT, YNNKEL (reference sequence). For the CDR3, the DNA is TGTGCCAGCAGCCAAGGGGCAGGGGGCCGGGAGCAGTACTTC. It encodes CASSQGAGGREQYF.

The chain couples TRBV27 to TRBJ1-5, with D possibly matching TRBD1 (5 bases). The CDR3 totals 13 residues. Trimming removed 4 bases from V and 7 bases from J, with 11 bases in between. Germline lookup yields CDR1 MNHEY and CDR2 SMNVEV (reference sequence). CDR3 loop: CASSSQGGQPQHF. CDR3 in DNA: TGTGCCAGCAGTTCCCAGGGTGGGCAGCCCCAGCATTTT.

This chain's CDR3 is CASGYRDKVYEQYF. The DNA of the CDR3 is TGTGCTAGTGGTTACCGGGACAAGGTCTACGAGCAGTACTTC. The chain employs TRBV12-5 and TRBJ2-7, with D perhaps TRBD1 (6 bases). The CDR3 totals 14 residues. V was clipped by 4 bases and J by 3 bases, with 13 bases between them. Germline V gives CDR1 LGHNT, CDR2 FRNRAP.

J is TRBJ2-3 and V is TRBV27; D might be TRBD2 (5 bases). The V end was cut by 6 bases, the J end by 2 bases, with 18 bases between. The CDR3 contains 16 residues. Germline V gene lookup returns CDR1 MNHEY and CDR2 SMNVEV (reference sequence). The CDR3 DNA reads TGTGCCAGCAGCAAAAGGGAGAGCATATACACAGATACGCAGTATTTT. Translated, it gives CASSKRESIYTDTQYF.

This clone was counted a single time. CDR3 DNA: TGCGCCAGCAGCGCCCCGGGACAGGGTCCGGAGACCCAGTACTTC. Translated, it gives CASSAPGQGPETQYF. This chain uses TRBV5-1 with TRBJ2-5, with TRBD1 matching over 9 bases. This CDR3 contains 15 residues. Germline V lookup: CDR1 SGHRS, CDR2 YFSETQ. The junction had 9 bases not matched to a gene; V was cut back by 4 bases and J by 5 bases.

The rearrangement uses TRBV12-5 and TRBJ2-1, with 8 bases aligning to TRBD1. This CDR3 region has 16 residues. CDR1 is LGHNT and CDR2 is FRNRAP in the germline V gene. V was pared by 0 bases and J by 10 bases, with 11 bases of the junction left unmatched. The CDR3 loop reads CASGLVRGQGVGEQFF. CDR3 bases: TGTGCTAGTGGTTTGGTACGCGGACAGGGAGTCGGGGAGCAGTTCTTC.

The CDR3 reads CASSVSGRSHEQYF. CDR3 coding DNA: TGTGCCAGCAGCGTTAGCGGGAGATCCCACGAGCAGTACTTC. The gene calls are TRBV11-2 and TRBJ2-7, with 9 bases identical to TRBD2. Trimming took 5 bases from V and 5 from J; bases not matched to a gene: 7. Germline values: CDR1 SGHAT, CDR2 FQNNGV. The CDR3 consists of 14 residues.

The rearrangement joins TRBV12-3 or TRBV12-4 to TRBJ2-7; TRBD2 agrees at 9 bases. The CDR3 covers 13 residues. With 7 bases clipped from V and 8 bases from J, the junction kept 9 bases outside the gene matches. The CDR3 nucleotides are TGTGCCAGCACCCTCGCGGGGGGGACCAAGCAGTACTTC. Its translation is CASTLAGGTKQYF.

The V gene is TRBV27, the J gene TRBJ2-1; D is possibly TRBD2 (6 bases). This CDR3 comprises 15 residues. The germline V and J ends were trimmed by 3 bases and 6 bases, with 15 bases remaining between them. Germline-derived CDR1 and CDR2 are MNHEY and SMNVEV (reference sequence). The CDR3 loop reads CASSFSREKANEQFF. For the CDR3, the DNA is TGTGCCAGCAGTTTTTCCCGGGAGAAAGCCAATGAGCAGTTCTTC.

As regards this clone: Germline is not matched at one junction end, which may reflect a read error. The chain couples TRBV28 to TRBJ2-7, with D perhaps being TRBD1 or TRBD2 (5 bases each). Germline V gene lookup returns CDR1 MDHEN and CDR2 SYDVKM. This CDR3 contains 14 residues. The CDR3 loop is CASSLRGPSYEQHF. The CDR3 nucleotides read TGTGCCAGCTCCCTCCGGGGACCCTCCTACGAGCAGCACTTC. Full variable domain (missing parts from reference TRBV28 and TRBJ2-7): DVKVTQSSRYLVKRTGEKVFLECVQDMDHENMFWYRQDPGLGLRLIYFSYDVKMKEKGDIPEGYSVSREKKERFSLILESASTNQTSMYLCASSLRGPSYEQHFGPGTRLTVT.

The chain is built from TRBV18 and TRBJ1-4; D remains ambiguous. CDR1 is KGHSH and CDR2 is LQKENI in the germline V gene. The CDR3 is 13 amino acids. The V gene lost 3 bases and the J gene lost 5 bases, with 7 bases spanning the gap. CDR3 sequence (DNA): TGTGCCAGCTCACCCTCGGGGAATGAAAAACTGTTTTTT. It yields the protein CASSPSGNEKLFF.

The rearrangement joins TRBV28 to TRBJ1-4; D unclear. CDR1 and CDR2 from the germline V gene are MDHEN and SYDVKM. The CDR3 has 15 residues. Trimming took off 7 bases at V and 8 bases at J, with 20 bases between the two ends. CDR3 sequence (DNA): TGTGCCAGCACCCCAAACAGCTATCAGCGAGAAAAACTGTTTTTT. It yields the protein CASTPNSYQREKLFF.

The rearrangement joins TRBV28 to TRBJ2-2; D remains unclear. This CDR3 contains 14 residues. Deletions cut 8 bases from V and 2 bases from J, with 12 bases between. Germline CDR1 and CDR2: MDHEN and SYDVKM. The CDR3 protein is CASRPDGNTGELFF. The CDR3 DNA is TGTGCCAGCCGCCCCGACGGTAACACCGGGGAGCTGTTTTTT.

The gene calls are TRBV5-1 and TRBJ2-2, with D perhaps matching TRBD1 or TRBD2 (5 bases each). V lost 0 bases and J lost 5, with 17 bases in between. This CDR3 spans 17 amino acids. CDR1 and CDR2 (germline): SGHRS, YFSETQ. The CDR3 nucleotides read TGCGCCAGCAGCTTGGGCCCGGGGCTTTCTCATACCGGGGAGCTGTTTTTT. Its protein product is CASSLGPGLSHTGELFF.

This chain connects TRBV28 to TRBJ1-3; 8 positions match TRBD1. This CDR3 has 16 amino acids. CDR1 MDHEN and CDR2 SYDVKM come from the germline V gene. V shed 8 bases and J 2 bases; nucleotides not matched to a gene: 11. The CDR3 sequence is CASGFWTGSAGNTIYF. CDR3 nucleotides: TGTGCCAGCGGATTTTGGACAGGGAGCGCTGGAAACACCATATATTTT.

V is TRBV5-1 and J is TRBJ1-2, with D perhaps TRBD1 (5 bases). Germline-derived CDR1 and CDR2 are SGHRS and YFSETQ. Trimming removed 5 bases at V and 8 bases at J, with 22 bases between. There are 15 residues in the CDR3. The CDR3 spells CASRTGTDKRLGYTF. As DNA, the CDR3 is TGCGCCAGCAGAACCGGGACGGACAAACGGTTGGGCTACACCTTC. Full variable domain (outside the CDR3, taken from reference TRBV5-1 and TRBJ1-2): KAGVTQTPRYLIKTRGQQVTLSCSPISGHRSVSWYQQTPGQGLQFLFEYFSETQRNKGNFPGRFSGRQFSNSRSEMNVSTLELGDSALYLCASRTGTDKRLGYTFGSGTRLTVV.

V usage is TRBV5-1 and J usage is TRBJ2-1; 7 positions match TRBD2. From germline, CDR1 is SGHRS and CDR2 YFSETQ. V trimming: 3 bases; J trimming: 0 bases; junction bases outside the gene matches: 6. The CDR3 is made up of 16 amino acids. CDR3 bases: TGCGCCAGCAGCTCTATGCTAGCGGTCTCCTACAATGAGCAGTTCTTC. Protein product: CASSSMLAVSYNEQFF. Full variable domain (remainder filled in from reference TRBV5-1 and TRBJ2-1): KAGVTQTPRYLIKTRGQQVTLSCSPISGHRSVSWYQQTPGQGLQFLFEYFSETQRNKGNFPGRFSGRQFSNSRSEMNVSTLELGDSALYLCASSSMLAVSYNEQFFGPGTRLTVL.

The V gene is TRBV5-1, the J gene TRBJ1-1, with D perhaps matching TRBD1 (5 bases). The CDR3 loop spans 13 amino acids. V shed 5 bases and J shed 0 bases, with 8 bases lying between them. Germline V gives CDR1 SGHRS, CDR2 YFSETQ. This CDR3 reads CASRTVLNTEAFF. The CDR3, as DNA: TGCGCCAGCAGGACAGTTCTGAACACTGAAGCTTTCTTT.

The chain carries TRBV28 and TRBJ1-1; TRBD1 matches 8 bases. Germline CDR1 MDHEN, CDR2 SYDVKM. Unmatched junction bases numbered 9, after V lost 4 bases and J lost 5 bases. This CDR3 spans 15 amino acids. The CDR3 DNA sequence: TGTGCCAGCAGTTCCTCAGGGGGCGCTCTGACTGAAGCTTTCTTT. Its protein is CASSSSGGALTEAFF. The complete variable domain, with remaining parts taken from reference TRBV28 and TRBJ1-1, reads DVKVTQSSRYLVKRTGEKVFLECVQDMDHENMFWYRQDPGLGLRLIYFSYDVKMKEKGDIPEGYSVSREKKERFSLILESASTNQTSMYLCASSSSGGALTEAFFGQGTRLTVV.

This chain uses TRBV12-3 or TRBV12-4 with TRBJ2-2; D not certain. CDR3 size: 12 residues. Trimming removed 7 bases from V and 2 bases from J, with 5 bases in between. CDR3 protein: CASTPNTGELFF. The CDR3 coding sequence is TGTGCCAGCACCCCCAACACCGGGGAGCTGTTTTTT.